The 25 T cell receptor beta chains reported below all come from one sample, sequenced in a study of blood T cell repertoires in COVID-19. This table comes from immunoSEQ multiplex PCR, and its TCRdb copy is limited to in-frame clones, with some not included. The sample includes 35,000 to 45,000 clones, around 85% seen only once; the top ten take about 4.2%. Sequenced material: peripheral blood. All receptors come from a man in his 60s with acute or convalescent COVID-19.

The rearrangement uses TRBV4-1 and TRBJ2-2; TRBD1 matches 10 bases. This CDR3 region has 16 residues. Germline CDR1 and CDR2: MGHRA and YSYEKL. J lost 3 bases, V lost 9 bases, and 10 bases had no gene match. CDR3 DNA sequence: TGCGCCAGTACACTAACCGGGACAGGGGACACCGGGGAGCTGTTTTTT. As protein: CASTLTGTGDTGELFF.

The chain couples TRBV30 to TRBJ1-4; 8 nucleotides align to TRBD1. J lost 8 bases, V lost 5 bases, and 4 bases had no gene match. Germline CDR1 is GTSNPN and CDR2 is SVGIG (reference sequence). This CDR3 region has 12 residues. CDR3 sequence reads: CAWQTGEEKLFF. The CDR3, as DNA: TGTGCCTGGCAGACAGGGGAAGAAAAACTGTTTTTT.

The rearrangement joins TRBV6-6 to TRBJ2-7; 7 bases agree with TRBD1. CDR1 is MNHNY and CDR2 is SVGAGI in the germline V gene (reference sequence). CDR3 length equals 13 residues. V was pared by 4 bases and J by 6 bases, with 6 bases of the junction left unmatched. CDR3: CASSSFQGVEQYF. CDR3 in DNA: TGTGCCAGCAGTTCCTTCCAGGGGGTCGAGCAGTACTTC.

V usage is TRBV7-3 and J usage is TRBJ1-1; D remains ambiguous. V was pared by 1 base and J by 5 bases, with 8 bases between. This CDR3 region has 13 residues. The germline V gene encodes CDR1 SGHTA and CDR2 FQGTGA. CDR3 sequence (DNA): TGTGCCAGCAGCTTAAATGCCGGGACTGAAGCTTTCTTT. Protein sequence: CASSLNAGTEAFF.

The chain recombines TRBV25-1 with TRBJ1-2, with D unresolved. Per germline, CDR1 MGHDK and CDR2 SYGVNS. This CDR3 spans 14 amino acids. Trimming cost V 5 bases and J 4 bases, with 14 bases left between them. The CDR3 is CASSPPHWAYGYTF. In DNA form, the CDR3 reads TGTGCCAGCAGTCCTCCCCACTGGGCCTATGGCTACACCTTC.

The chain carries TRBV12-3 or TRBV12-4 and TRBJ1-2, with D maybe TRBD1 (5 bases). V was clipped by 6 bases and J by 4 bases, with 6 bases between them. The CDR3 spans 11 residues. CDR3 loop: CASSQGYGYTF. CDR3 DNA: TGTGCCAGCAGCCAGGGCTATGGCTACACCTTC.

This clone appeared a single time. The V gene is TRBV6-5, the J gene TRBJ2-2, with 9 nucleotides matching TRBD1. The CDR3 covers 15 residues. V lost 7 bases to trimming and J lost 6 bases; unmatched junction nucleotides: 9. The germline gives CDR1 MNHEY, CDR2 SVGAGI. The CDR3: CASKQRTGAAGELFF. The CDR3 DNA follows: TGTGCCAGCAAACAGAGGACAGGGGCTGCCGGGGAGCTGTTTTTT.

The chain links TRBV19 to TRBJ1-3; D is possibly TRBD1 (6 bases). V was cut by 4 bases and J by 0 bases, with 19 bases left in between. The CDR3 is 18 amino acids. Germline CDR1 is LNHDA and CDR2 is SQIVND (reference sequence). CDR3 protein: CASSTPRGGRYSGNTIYF. DNA of the CDR3: TGTGCCAGTAGTACCCCCAGGGGAGGGCGCTACTCTGGAAACACCATATATTTT. Variable domain in full (rest from reference TRBV19 and TRBJ1-3): DGGITQSPKYLFRKEGQNVTLSCEQNLNHDAMYWYRQDPGQGLRLIYYSQIVNDFQKGDIAEGYSVSREKKESFPLTVTSAQKNPTAFYLCASSTPRGGRYSGNTIYFGEGSWLTVV.

The chain links TRBV11-2 to TRBJ1-2, with unresolved D. The CDR3 contains 15 residues. Trimming left V 0 bases short and J 10 bases short, with 18 bases between. CDR1 and CDR2 (germline): SGHAT, FQNNGV. CDR3 in DNA: TGTGCCAGCAGCTTAGAAGGAGCCCCTAGAGCTATCTACACCTTC. It codes for CASSLEGAPRAIYTF.

The rearrangement joins TRBV18 to TRBJ2-5, with 7 bases that match TRBD1. The CDR3 contains 14 residues. The germline V gene encodes CDR1 KGHSH and CDR2 LQKENI. V was pared by 6 bases and J by 1 base, with 5 bases of the junction left unmatched. CDR3 bases: TGTGCCAGCTCGCCCCGGGACAGCCAAGAGACCCAGTACTTC. This sequence encodes CASSPRDSQETQYF.

The V and J genes are TRBV3-1 (or the pseudogene TRBV3-2) and TRBJ1-3; maybe TRBD1 (6 bases). With 2 bases removed from V and 4 bases from J, the gap between germline ends came to 9 bases. CDR3 length: 14 amino acids. The germline gives CDR1 LGHDT, CDR2 YNNKEL (reference sequence). The CDR3 DNA reads TGTGCCAGCAGCCAAACAGGGCGCGGAAACACCATATATTTT. It codes for CASSQTGRGNTIYF.

V gene TRBV3-1 (or the pseudogene TRBV3-2) combines with J gene TRBJ1-5; 7 nucleotides line up with TRBD1. The trim removed 7 bases at V and 3 bases at J, leaving 9 bases unmatched. Germline CDR1 is LGHDT and CDR2 is YNNKEL (reference sequence). There are 15 residues in the CDR3. The CDR3 protein is CASNQMTGNNQPQHF. The CDR3 nucleotides are TGTGCCAGCAACCAGATGACAGGGAACAATCAGCCCCAGCATTTT.

The V gene is TRBV6-5, the J gene TRBJ2-3; TRBD2 matches 11 bases. V shed 4 bases and J 4 bases; nucleotides not matched to a gene: 4. The CDR3 loop spans 15 amino acids. Per germline, CDR1 MNHEY and CDR2 SVGAGI. CDR3 sequence (DNA): TGTGCCAGCAGTTTTGGGACTAGCGGCGCAGATACGCAGTATTTT. It is translated as CASSFGTSGADTQYF.

The chain links TRBV25-1 to TRBJ1-6; D not certain. Trimming left V 8 bases short and J 4 bases short, with 12 bases between. The germline V gene encodes CDR1 MGHDK and CDR2 SYGVNS. The CDR3 covers 14 residues. The CDR3 spells CASLRRGYNSPLHF. As DNA, the CDR3 is TGTGCCAGCCTACGGCGGGGTTATAATTCACCCCTCCACTTT.

The rearrangement joins TRBV19 to TRBJ2-5, with TRBD2 identical over 9 bases. The V segment lost 6 bases and the J segment 7 bases; nucleotides outside the gene matches: 9. Per germline, CDR1 LNHDA and CDR2 SQIVND (reference sequence). The CDR3 covers 14 residues. The CDR3 is CASRLVAGVATQYF. In DNA, the CDR3 is TGTGCCAGTAGATTGGTAGCGGGGGTGGCGACCCAGTACTTC.

V gene TRBV18 combines with J gene TRBJ2-7, with a possible D match to TRBD1 (6 bases). Trimming took off 2 bases at V and 3 bases at J, with 11 bases between the two ends. CDR3 length equals 14 residues. Germline CDR1 reads KGHSH; CDR2 reads LQKENI. The DNA of the CDR3 is TGTGCCAGCTCACCATCGACAGGAAGCTACGAGCAGTACTTC. Its protein product is CASSPSTGSYEQYF.

J is TRBJ2-1 and V is TRBV5-1, with D possibly being TRBD2 (6 bases). The CDR3 has 14 residues. Germline CDR1 reads SGHRS; CDR2 reads YFSETQ. Trimming cost V 5 bases and J 4 bases, with 13 bases left between them. CDR3 DNA sequence: TGCGCCAGCAGGGTGGAGGGACGATACAATGAGCAGTTCTTC. Its protein product is CASRVEGRYNEQFF.

The V call is TRBV24-1, the J call TRBJ2-2, with TRBD1 matching over 7 bases. The germline CDR1 and CDR2 sequences are KGHDR and SFDVKD. This CDR3 region has 14 residues. The V segment lost 4 bases and the J segment 4 bases; nucleotides outside the gene matches: 2. Here the CDR3 DNA reads TGTGCCACCAGTGACGACAGGGTCACCGGGGAGCTGTTTTTT. This translates into CATSDDRVTGELFF.

The CDR3 loop reads CASSYSRDRAGANVLTF. CDR3 coding DNA: TGTGCCAGCAGTTACTCCCGGGACAGGGCTGGGGCCAACGTCCTGACTTTC. The genes are TRBV6-2 or TRBV6-3 and TRBJ2-6, with 9 bases identical to TRBD1. The germline gives CDR1 MNHEY, CDR2 SVGEGT. Trimming at V came to 0 bases and at J to 2 bases, leaving 2 bases not matched to a gene. CDR3 length: 17 residues.

This clone was observed a handful of times. The rearrangement joins TRBV6-6 to TRBJ1-5, with a weak D call TRBD1 (6 bases). The germline V gene encodes CDR1 MNHNY and CDR2 SVGAGI (reference sequence). V was clipped by 5 bases and J by 4 bases, with 15 bases between them. The CDR3 length is 15 residues. The CDR3 DNA sequence: TGTGCCAGCAGTCCGGGGGGGCAGACGAATCAGCCCCAGCATTTT. Amino acids: CASSPGGQTNQPQHF.

The rearrangement uses TRBV6-5 and TRBJ2-7, with D tentatively TRBD1 (5 bases). Germline V gene lookup returns CDR1 MNHEY and CDR2 SVGAGI. Deletions cut 4 bases from V and 2 bases from J, with 15 bases between. The CDR3 has 15 residues. CDR3 protein: CASSSQGSGPYEQYF. CDR3 nucleotide sequence: TGTGCCAGCAGTTCGCAGGGCTCCGGACCCTACGAGCAGTACTTC.

This clone appeared a single time. This sequence joins TRBV6-5 and TRBJ1-4; D call uncertain. Per germline, CDR1 MNHEY and CDR2 SVGAGI. This CDR3 is 15 amino acids long. V was pared by 2 bases and J by 0 bases, with 7 bases between. The CDR3 protein is CASSYVSSTNEKLFF. The CDR3 DNA sequence: TGTGCCAGCAGTTACGTATCCTCAACTAATGAAAAACTGTTTTTT.

This rearrangement joins TRBV5-1 to TRBJ2-7; D perhaps matches TRBD1 (5 bases). CDR1 and CDR2 (germline): SGHRS, YFSETQ. Trimming cost V 5 bases and J 5 bases, with 14 bases left between them. This CDR3 region has 13 residues. The CDR3: CASRSPRGNEQYF. The CDR3 coding sequence is TGCGCCAGCAGATCCCCTAGGGGCAACGAGCAGTACTTC.

The genes are TRBV13 and TRBJ1-1, with D possibly matching TRBD1 (6 bases). V was shortened by 2 bases and J by 4 bases, with 11 bases between the two germline ends. The CDR3 loop spans 14 amino acids. Germline CDR1 is PRHDT and CDR2 is FYEKMQ (reference sequence). The CDR3 DNA sequence: TGTGCCAGCAGCTTACAGGGGACCGGCACTGAAGCTTTCTTT. Encoded protein: CASSLQGTGTEAFF.

This sequence joins TRBV7-3 and TRBJ1-1; the match to TRBD1 covers 9 bases. This CDR3 contains 13 residues. The V gene's germline CDR1 is SGHTA and CDR2 FQGTGA. The junction had 8 bases not matched to a gene; V was cut back by 5 bases and J by 10 bases. For the CDR3, the DNA is TGTGCCAGCAGCCCGGACAGGGGCAGTGGAGCTTTCTTT. Its protein is CASSPDRGSGAFF.